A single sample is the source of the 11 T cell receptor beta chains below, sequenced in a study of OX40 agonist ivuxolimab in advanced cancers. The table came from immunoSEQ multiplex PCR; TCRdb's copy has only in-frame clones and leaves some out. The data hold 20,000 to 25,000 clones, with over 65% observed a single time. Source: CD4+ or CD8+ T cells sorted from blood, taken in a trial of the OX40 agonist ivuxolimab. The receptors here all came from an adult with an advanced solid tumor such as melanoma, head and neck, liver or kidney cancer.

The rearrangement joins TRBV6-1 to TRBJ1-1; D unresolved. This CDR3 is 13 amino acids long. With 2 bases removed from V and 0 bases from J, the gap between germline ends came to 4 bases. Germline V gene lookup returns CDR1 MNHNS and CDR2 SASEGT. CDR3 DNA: TGTGCCAGCAGTGAAATGCTGAACACTGAAGCTTTCTTT. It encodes CASSEMLNTEAFF.

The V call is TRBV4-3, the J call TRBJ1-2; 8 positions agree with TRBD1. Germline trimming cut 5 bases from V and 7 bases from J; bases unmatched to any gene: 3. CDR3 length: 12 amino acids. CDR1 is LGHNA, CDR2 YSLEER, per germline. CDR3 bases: TGCGCCAGCAGCGGACAGGGCCCTGGCTACACCTTC. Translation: CASSGQGPGYTF.

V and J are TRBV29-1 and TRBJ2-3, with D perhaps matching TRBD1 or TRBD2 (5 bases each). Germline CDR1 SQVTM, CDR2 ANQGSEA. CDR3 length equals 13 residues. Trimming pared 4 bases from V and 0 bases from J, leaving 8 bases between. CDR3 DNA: TGCAGCGTTGTCTGGGGGAGCACAGATACGCAGTATTTT. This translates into CSVVWGSTDTQYF.

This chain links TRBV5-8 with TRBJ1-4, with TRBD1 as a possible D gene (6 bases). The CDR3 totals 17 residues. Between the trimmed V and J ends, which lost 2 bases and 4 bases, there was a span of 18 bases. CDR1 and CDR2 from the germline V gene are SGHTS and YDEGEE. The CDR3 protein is CASSFPVAGAYNEKLFF. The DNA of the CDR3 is TGTGCCAGCAGCTTCCCCGTGGCAGGGGCCTATAATGAAAAACTGTTTTTT.

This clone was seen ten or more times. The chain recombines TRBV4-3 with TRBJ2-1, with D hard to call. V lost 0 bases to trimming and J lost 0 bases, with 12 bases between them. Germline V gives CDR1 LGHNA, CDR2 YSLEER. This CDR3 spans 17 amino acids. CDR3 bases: TGCGCCAGCAGCCAAGAACGATGGGTCAACTCCTACAATGAGCAGTTCTTC. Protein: CASSQERWVNSYNEQFF.

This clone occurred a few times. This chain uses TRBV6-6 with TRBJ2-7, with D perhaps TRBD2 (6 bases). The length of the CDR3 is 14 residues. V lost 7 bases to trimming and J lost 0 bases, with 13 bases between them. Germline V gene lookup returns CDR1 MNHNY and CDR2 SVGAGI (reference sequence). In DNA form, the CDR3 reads TGTGCCAGCATCAAGGGACTGGCCTCCTACGAGCAGTACTTC. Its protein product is CASIKGLASYEQYF.

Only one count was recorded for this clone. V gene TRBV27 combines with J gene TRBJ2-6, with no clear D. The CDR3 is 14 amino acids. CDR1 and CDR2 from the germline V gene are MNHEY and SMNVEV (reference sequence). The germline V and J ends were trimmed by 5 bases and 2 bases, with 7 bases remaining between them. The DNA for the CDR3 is TGTGCCAGCAGTGGGTTGGCTGGGGCCAACGTCCTGACTTTC. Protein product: CASSGLAGANVLTF.

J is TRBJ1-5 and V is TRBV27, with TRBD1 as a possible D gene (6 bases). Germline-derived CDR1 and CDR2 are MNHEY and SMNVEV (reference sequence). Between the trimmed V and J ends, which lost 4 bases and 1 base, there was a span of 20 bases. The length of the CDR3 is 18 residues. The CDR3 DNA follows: TGTGCCAGCAGTTCCCCGGGTCACACGGGGGGCAGCAATCAGCCCCAGCATTTT. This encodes CASSSPGHTGGSNQPQHF.

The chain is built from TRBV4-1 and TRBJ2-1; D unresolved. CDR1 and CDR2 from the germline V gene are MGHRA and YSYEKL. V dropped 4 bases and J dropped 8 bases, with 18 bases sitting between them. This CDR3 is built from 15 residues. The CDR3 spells CASSLIGLGVDEQFF. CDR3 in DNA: TGCGCCAGCAGCCTCATCGGCCTTGGAGTCGATGAGCAGTTCTTC.

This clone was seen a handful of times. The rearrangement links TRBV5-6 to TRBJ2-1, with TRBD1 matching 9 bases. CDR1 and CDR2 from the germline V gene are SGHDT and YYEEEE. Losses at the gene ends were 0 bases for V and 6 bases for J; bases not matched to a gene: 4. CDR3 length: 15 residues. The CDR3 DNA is TGTGCCAGCAGCTTGGGGACAGGGGTGGGCAATGAGCAGTTCTTC. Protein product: CASSLGTGVGNEQFF.

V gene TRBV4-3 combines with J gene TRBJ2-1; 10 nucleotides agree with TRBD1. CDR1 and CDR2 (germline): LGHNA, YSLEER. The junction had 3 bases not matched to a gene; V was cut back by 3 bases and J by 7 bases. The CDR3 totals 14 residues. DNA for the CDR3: TGCGCCAGCAGCCACGGGACAGGGGTGAATGAGCAGTTCTTC. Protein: CASSHGTGVNEQFF.